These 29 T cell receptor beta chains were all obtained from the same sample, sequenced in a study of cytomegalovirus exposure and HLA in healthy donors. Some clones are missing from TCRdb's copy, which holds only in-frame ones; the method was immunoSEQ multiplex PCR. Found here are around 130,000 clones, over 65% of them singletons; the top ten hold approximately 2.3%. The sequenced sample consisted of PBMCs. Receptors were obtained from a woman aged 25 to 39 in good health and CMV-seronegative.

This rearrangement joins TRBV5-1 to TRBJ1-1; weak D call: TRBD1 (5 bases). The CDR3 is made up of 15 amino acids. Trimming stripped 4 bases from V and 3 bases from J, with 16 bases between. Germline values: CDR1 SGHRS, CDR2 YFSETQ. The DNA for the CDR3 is TGCGCCAGCAGCCAGGGATTAAACTGGGACACTGAAGCTTTCTTT. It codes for CASSQGLNWDTEAFF.

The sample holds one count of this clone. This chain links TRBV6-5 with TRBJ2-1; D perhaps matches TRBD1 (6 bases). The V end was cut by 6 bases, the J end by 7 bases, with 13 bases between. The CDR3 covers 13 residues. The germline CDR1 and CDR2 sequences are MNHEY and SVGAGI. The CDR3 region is CASRSPGVNEQFF. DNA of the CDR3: TGTGCCAGCAGATCCCCAGGGGTTAATGAGCAGTTCTTC.

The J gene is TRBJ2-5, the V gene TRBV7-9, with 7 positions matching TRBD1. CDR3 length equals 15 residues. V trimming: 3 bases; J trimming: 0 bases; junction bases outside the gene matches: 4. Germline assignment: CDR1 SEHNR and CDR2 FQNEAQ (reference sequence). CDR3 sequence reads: CASSFWTGNQETQYF. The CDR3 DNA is TGTGCCAGCAGCTTCTGGACAGGCAACCAAGAGACCCAGTACTTC.

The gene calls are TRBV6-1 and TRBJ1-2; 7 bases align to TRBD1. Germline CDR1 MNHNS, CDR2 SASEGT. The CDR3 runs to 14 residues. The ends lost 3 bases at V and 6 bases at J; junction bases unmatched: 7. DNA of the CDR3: TGTGCCAGCAGTGACCAACAGGGGTTGGATGGCTACACCTTC. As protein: CASSDQQGLDGYTF.

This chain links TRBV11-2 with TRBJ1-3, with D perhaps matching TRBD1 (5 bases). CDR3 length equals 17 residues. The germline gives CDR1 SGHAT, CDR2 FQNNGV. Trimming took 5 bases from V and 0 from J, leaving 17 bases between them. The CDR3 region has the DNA TGTGCCAGCAGCCCTAGGACCGGGGGGAACTCTGGAAACACCATATATTTT. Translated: CASSPRTGGNSGNTIYF.

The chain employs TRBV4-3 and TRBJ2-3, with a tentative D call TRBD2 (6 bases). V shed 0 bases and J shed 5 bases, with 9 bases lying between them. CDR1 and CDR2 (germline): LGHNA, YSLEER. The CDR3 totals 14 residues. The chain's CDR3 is CASSQDGRGDTQYF. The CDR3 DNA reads TGCGCCAGCAGCCAAGATGGGCGGGGAGATACGCAGTATTTT.

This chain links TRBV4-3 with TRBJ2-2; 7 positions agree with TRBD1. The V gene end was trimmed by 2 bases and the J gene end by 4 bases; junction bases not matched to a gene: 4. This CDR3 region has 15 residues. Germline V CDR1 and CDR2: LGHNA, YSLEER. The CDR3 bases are TGCGCCAGCAGCCAATACAGGGGCAGCACCGGGGAGCTGTTTTTT. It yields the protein CASSQYRGSTGELFF.

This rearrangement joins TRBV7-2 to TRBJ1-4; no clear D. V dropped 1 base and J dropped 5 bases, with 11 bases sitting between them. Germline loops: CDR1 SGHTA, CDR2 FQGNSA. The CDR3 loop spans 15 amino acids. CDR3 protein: CASSLEGGPNEKLFF. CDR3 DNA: TGTGCCAGCAGCTTAGAGGGAGGTCCCAATGAAAAACTGTTTTTT. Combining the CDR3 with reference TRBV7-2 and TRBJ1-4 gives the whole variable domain GAGVSQSPSNKVTEKGKDVELRCDPISGHTALYWYRQSLGQGLEFLIYFQGNSAPDKSGLPSDRFSAERTGGSVSTLTIQRTQQEDSAVYLCASSLEGGPNEKLFFGSGTQLSVL.

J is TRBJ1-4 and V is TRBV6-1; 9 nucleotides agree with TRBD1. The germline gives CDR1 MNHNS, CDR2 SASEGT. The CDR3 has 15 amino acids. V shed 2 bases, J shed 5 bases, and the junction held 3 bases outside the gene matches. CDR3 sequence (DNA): TGTGCCAGCAGTGAAAGTGGGACAGGGAATGAAAAACTGTTTTTT. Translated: CASSESGTGNEKLFF.

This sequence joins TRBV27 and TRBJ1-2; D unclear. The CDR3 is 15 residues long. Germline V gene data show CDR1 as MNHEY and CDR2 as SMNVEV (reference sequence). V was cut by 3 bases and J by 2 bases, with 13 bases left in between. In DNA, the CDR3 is TGTGCCAGCAGTTTTCGCCCAGGTATGAACTATGGCTACACCTTC. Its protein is CASSFRPGMNYGYTF.

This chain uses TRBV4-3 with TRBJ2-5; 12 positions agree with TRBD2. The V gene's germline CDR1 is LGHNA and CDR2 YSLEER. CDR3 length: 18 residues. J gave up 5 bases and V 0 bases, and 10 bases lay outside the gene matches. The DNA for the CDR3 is TGCGCCAGCAGCCAAGATCCGGCTAGCGGGGGGGCGAGGGAGACCCAGTACTTC. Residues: CASSQDPASGGARETQYF.

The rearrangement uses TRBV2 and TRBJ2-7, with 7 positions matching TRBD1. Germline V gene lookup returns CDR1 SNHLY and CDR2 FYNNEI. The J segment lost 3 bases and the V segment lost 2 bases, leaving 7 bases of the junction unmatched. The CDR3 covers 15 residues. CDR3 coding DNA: TGTGCCAGCAGTGAACTCGGGACAGCAGACTACGAGCAGTACTTC. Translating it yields CASSELGTADYEQYF.

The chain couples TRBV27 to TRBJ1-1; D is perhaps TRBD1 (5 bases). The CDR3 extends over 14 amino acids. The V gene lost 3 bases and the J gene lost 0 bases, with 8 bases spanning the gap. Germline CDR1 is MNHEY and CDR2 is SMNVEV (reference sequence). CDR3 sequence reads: CASSFGRVNTEAFF. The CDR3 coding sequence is TGTGCCAGCAGTTTCGGCAGGGTGAACACTGAAGCTTTCTTT.

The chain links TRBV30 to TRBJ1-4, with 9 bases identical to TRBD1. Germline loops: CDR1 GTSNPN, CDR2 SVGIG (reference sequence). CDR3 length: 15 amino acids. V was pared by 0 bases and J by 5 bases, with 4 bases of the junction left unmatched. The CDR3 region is CAWSVRQGGNEKLFF. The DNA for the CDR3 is TGTGCCTGGAGTGTCAGACAGGGGGGGAATGAAAAACTGTTTTTT.

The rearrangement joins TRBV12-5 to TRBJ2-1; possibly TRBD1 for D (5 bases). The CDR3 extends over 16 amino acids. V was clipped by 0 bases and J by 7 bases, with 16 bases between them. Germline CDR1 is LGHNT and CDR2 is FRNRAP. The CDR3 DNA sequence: TGTGCTAGTGGTTTGGTACTTTCTGGGCAGGGAAATGAGCAGTTCTTC. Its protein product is CASGLVLSGQGNEQFF.

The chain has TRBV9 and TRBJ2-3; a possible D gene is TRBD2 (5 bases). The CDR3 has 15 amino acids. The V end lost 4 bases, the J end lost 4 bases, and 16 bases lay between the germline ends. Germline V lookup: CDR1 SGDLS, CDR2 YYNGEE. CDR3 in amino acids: CASSLGMGVPDTQYF. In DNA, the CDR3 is TGTGCCAGCAGCCTGGGGATGGGAGTACCAGATACGCAGTATTTT.

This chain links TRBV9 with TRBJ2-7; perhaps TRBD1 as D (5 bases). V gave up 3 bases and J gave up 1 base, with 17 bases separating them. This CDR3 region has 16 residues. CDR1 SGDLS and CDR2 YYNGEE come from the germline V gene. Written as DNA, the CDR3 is TGTGCCAGCAGCGCAGATCCCACGGCAGGGTCCTACGAGCAGTACTTC. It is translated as CASSADPTAGSYEQYF. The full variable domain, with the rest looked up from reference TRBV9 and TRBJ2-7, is DSGVTQTPKHLITATGQRVTLRCSPRSGDLSVYWYQQSLDQGLQFLIQYYNGEERAKGNILERFSAQQFPDLHSELNLSSLELGDSALYFCASSADPTAGSYEQYFGPGTRLTVT.

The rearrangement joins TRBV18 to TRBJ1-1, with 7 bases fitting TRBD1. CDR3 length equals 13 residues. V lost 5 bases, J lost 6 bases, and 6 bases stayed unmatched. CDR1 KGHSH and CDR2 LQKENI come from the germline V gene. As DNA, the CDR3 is TGTGCCAGCTCAAAAGACAGGGTGGCTGAAGCTTTCTTT. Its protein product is CASSKDRVAEAFF. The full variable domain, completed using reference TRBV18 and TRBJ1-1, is NAGVMQNPRHLVRRRGQEARLRCSPMKGHSHVYWYRQLPEEGLKFMVYLQKENIIDESGMPKERFSAEFPKEGPSILRIQQVVRGDSAAYFCASSKDRVAEAFFGQGTRLTVV.

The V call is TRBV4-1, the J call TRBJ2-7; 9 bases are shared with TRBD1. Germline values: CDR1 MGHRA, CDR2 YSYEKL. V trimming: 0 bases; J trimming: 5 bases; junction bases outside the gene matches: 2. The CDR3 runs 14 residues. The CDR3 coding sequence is TGCGCCAGCAGCCAAGAAAGGGACAGGGACGAGCAGTACTTC. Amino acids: CASSQERDRDEQYF.

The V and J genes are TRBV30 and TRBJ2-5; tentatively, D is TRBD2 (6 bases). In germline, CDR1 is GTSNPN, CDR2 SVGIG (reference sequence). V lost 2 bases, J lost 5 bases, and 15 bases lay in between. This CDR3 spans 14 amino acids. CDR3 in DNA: TGTGCCTGGAGTCCCAGGCGGGCGGGGGAGACCCAGTACTTC. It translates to CAWSPRRAGETQYF.

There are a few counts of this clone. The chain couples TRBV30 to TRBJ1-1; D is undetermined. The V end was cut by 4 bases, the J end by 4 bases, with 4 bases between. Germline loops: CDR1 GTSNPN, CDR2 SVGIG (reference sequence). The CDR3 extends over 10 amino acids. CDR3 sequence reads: CAWKLTEAFF. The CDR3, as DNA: TGTGCCTGGAAGCTCACTGAAGCTTTCTTT.

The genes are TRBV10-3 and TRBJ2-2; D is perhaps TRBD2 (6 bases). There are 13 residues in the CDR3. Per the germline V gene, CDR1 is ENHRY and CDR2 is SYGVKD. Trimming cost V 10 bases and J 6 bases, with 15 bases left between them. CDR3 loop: CATTGREAGELFF. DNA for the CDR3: TGTGCCACCACGGGCAGGGAGGCCGGGGAGCTGTTTTTT.

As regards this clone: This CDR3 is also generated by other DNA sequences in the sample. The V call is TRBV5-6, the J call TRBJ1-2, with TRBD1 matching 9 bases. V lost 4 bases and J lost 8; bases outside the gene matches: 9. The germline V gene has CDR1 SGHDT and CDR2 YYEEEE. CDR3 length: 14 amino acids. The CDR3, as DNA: TGTGCCAGCAGCCCGCGGACAGGGGTGAGCGGCTACACCTTC. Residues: CASSPRTGVSGYTF.

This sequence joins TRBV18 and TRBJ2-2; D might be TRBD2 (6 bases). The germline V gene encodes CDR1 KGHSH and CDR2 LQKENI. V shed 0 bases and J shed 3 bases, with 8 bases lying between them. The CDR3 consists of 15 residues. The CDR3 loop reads CASSPPGRHTGELFF. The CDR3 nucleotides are TGTGCCAGCTCACCACCGGGGAGGCACACCGGGGAGCTGTTTTTT.

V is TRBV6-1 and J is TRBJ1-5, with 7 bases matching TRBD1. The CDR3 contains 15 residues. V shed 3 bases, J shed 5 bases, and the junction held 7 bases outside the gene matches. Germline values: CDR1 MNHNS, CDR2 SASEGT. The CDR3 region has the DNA TGTGCCAGCAGTGACGACAGGGCCTTGTATCAGCCCCAGCATTTT. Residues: CASSDDRALYQPQHF.

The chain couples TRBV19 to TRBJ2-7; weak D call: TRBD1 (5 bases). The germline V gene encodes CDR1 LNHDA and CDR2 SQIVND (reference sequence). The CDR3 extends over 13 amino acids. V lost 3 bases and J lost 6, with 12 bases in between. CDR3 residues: CASSITGPAEQYF. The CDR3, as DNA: TGTGCCAGTAGTATTACAGGCCCGGCCGAGCAGTACTTC.

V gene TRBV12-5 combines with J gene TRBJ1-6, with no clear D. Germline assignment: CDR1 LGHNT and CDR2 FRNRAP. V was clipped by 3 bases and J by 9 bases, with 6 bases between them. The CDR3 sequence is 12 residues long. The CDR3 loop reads CASGFSVSPLHF. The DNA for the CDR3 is TGTGCTAGTGGTTTTTCCGTTTCACCCCTCCACTTT.

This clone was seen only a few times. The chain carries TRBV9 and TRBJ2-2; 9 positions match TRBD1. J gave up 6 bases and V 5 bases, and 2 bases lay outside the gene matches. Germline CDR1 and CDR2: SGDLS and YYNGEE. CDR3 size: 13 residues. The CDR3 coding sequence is TGTGCCAGCAGACGGACAGGGGCCGGGGAGCTGTTTTTT. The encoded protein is CASRRTGAGELFF.

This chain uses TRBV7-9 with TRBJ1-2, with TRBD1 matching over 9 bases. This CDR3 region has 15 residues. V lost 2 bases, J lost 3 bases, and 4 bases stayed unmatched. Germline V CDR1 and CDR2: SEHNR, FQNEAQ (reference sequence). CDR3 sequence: CASSLTGGDHYGYTF. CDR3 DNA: TGTGCCAGCAGCTTAACAGGGGGCGATCACTATGGCTACACCTTC.